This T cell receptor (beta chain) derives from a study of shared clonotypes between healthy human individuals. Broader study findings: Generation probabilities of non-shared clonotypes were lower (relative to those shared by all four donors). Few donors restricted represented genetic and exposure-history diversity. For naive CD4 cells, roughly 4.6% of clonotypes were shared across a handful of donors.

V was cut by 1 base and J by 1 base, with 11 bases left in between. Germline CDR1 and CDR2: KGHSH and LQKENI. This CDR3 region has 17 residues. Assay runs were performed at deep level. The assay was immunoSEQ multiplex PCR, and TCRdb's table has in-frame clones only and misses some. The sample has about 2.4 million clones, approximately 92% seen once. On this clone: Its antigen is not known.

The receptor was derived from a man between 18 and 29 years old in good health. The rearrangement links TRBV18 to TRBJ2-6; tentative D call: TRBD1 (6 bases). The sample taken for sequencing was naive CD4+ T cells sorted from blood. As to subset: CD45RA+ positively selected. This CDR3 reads CASSPQQGRSGANVLTF. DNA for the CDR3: TGTGCCAGCTCACCACAACAGGGACGGTCTGGGGCCAACGTCCTGACTTTC.